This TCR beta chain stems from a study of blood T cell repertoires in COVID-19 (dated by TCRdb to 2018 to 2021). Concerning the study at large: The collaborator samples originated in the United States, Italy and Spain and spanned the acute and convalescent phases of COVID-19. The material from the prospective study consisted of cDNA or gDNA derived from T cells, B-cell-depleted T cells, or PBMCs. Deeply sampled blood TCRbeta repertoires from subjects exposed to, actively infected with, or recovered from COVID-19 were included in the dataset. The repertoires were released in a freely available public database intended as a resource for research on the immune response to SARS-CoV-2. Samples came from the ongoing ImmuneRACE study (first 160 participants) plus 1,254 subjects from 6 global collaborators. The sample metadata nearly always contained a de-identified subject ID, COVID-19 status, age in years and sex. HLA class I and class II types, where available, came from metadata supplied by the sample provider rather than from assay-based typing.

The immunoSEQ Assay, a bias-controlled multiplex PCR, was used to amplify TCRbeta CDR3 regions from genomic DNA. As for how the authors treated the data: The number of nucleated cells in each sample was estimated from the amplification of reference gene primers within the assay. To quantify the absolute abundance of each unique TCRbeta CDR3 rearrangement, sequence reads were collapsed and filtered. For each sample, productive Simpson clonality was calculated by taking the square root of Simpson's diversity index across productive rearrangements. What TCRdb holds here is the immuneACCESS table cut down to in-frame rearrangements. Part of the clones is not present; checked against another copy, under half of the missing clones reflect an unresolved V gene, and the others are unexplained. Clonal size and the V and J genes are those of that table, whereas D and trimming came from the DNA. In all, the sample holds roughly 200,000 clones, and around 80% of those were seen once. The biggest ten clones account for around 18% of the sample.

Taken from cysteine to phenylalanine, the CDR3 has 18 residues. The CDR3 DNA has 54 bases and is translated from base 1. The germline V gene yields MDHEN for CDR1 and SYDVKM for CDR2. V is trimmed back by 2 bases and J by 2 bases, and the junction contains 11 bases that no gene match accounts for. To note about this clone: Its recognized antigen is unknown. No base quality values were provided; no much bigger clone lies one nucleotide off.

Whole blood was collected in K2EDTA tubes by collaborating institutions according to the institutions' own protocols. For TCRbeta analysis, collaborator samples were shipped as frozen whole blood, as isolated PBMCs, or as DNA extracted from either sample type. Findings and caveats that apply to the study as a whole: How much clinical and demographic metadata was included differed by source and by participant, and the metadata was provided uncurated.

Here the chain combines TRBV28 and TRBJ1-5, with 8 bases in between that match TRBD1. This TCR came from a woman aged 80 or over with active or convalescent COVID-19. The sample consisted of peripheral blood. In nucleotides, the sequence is TGTGCCAGCAGTTTAGGGACCCAACAGGGGGTGGGCAATCAGCCCCAGCATTTT. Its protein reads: CASSLGTQQGVGNQPQHF.